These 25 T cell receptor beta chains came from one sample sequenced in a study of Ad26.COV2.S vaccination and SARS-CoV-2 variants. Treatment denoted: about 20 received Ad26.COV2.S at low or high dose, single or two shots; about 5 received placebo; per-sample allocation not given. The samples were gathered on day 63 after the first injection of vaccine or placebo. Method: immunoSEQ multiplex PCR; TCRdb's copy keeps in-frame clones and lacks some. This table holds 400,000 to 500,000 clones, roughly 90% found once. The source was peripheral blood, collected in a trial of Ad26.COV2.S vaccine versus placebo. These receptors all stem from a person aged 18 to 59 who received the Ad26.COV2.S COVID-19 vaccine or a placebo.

The chain's CDR3 is CASSEGGSPGNEQFF. In DNA form, the CDR3 reads TGCGCCAGCAGTGAGGGAGGCTCCCCAGGCAATGAGCAGTTCTTC. V gene TRBV10-2 combines with J gene TRBJ2-1, with D tentatively TRBD2 (5 bases). Germline CDR1 reads WSHSY; CDR2 reads SAAADI. The V end lost 2 bases, the J end lost 6 bases, and 14 bases lay between the germline ends. The CDR3 consists of 15 residues.

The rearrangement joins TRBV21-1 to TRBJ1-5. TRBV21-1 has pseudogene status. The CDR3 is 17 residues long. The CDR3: CASSKAARGDSNQPQHF. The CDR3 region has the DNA TGTGCCAGCAGCAAAGCCGCCCGCGGGGATAGCAATCAGCCCCAGCATTTT.

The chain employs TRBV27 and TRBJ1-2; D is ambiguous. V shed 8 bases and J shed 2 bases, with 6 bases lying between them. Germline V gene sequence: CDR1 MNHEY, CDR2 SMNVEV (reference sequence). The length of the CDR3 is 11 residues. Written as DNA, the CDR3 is TGTGCCAGCTGGGGAAACTATGGCTACACCTTC. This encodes CASWGNYGYTF.

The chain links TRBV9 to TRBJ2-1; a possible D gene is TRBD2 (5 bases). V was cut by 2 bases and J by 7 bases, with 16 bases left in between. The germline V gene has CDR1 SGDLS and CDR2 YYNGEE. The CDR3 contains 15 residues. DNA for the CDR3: TGTGCCAGCAGCGTGGAGGAAGGCACTCGGAATGAGCAGTTCTTC. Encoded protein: CASSVEEGTRNEQFF.

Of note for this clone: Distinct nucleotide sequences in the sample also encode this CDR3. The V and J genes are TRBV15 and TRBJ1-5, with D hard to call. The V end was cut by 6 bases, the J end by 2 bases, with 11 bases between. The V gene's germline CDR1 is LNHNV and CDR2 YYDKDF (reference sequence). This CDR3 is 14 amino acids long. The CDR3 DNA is TGTGCCACCAGTATTCGGGGAGGCAATCAGCCCCAGCATTTT. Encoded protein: CATSIRGGNQPQHF.

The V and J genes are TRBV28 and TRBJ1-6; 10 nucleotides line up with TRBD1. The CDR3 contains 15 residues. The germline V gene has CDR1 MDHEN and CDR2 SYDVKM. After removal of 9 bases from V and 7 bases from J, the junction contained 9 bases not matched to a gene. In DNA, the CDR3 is TGTGCCAGTAGAAACCGGGACAGGGGAAATTCACCCCTCCACTTT. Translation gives CASRNRDRGNSPLHF.

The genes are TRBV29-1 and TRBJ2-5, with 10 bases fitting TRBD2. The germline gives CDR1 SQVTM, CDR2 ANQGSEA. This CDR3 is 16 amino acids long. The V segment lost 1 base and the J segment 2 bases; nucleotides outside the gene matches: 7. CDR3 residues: CSVEGLAGDQQETQYF. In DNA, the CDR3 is TGCAGCGTTGAAGGTCTAGCGGGGGATCAGCAAGAGACCCAGTACTTC.

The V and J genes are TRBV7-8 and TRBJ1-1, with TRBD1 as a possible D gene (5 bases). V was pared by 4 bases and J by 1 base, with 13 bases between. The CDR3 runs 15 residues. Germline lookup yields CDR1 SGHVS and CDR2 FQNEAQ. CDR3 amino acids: CASSSTPRGNTEAFF. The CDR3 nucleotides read TGTGCCAGCAGCTCAACCCCAAGGGGGAACACTGAAGCTTTCTTT.

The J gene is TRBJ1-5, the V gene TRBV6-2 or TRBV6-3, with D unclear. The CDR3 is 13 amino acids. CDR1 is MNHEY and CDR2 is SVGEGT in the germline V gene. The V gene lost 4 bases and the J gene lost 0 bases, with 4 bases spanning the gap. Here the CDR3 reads CASSSYSNQPQHF. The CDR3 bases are TGTGCCAGCAGTTCATATAGCAATCAGCCCCAGCATTTT.

DNA of the CDR3: TGTGCCAGCAGCTTAGCGGCAGGGAGGAGCACAGATACGCAGTATTTT. Encoded protein: CASSLAAGRSTDTQYF. The chain recombines TRBV7-6 with TRBJ2-3, with a possible D match to TRBD2 (6 bases). The CDR3 sequence is 16 residues long. From germline, CDR1 is SGHVS and CDR2 FNYEAQ. Trimming shortened V by 0 bases and J by 0 bases, and 10 bases separated the two germline ends.

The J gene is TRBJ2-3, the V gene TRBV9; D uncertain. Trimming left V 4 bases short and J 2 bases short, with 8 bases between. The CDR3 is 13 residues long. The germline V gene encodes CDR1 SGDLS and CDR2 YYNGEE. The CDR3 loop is CASSPSNTDTQYF. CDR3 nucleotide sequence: TGTGCCAGCAGCCCCTCGAACACAGATACGCAGTATTTT.

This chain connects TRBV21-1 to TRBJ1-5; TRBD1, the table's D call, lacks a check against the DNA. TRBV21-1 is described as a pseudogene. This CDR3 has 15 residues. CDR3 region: CASSRQGNGNQPQHF. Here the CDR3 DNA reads TGTGCCAGCAGCCGACAGGGGAATGGCAATCAGCCCCAGCATTTT.

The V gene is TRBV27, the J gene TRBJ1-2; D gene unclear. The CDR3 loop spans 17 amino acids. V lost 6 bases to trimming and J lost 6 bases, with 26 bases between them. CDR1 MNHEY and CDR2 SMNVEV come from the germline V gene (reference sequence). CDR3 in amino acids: CASRGKGGSIRWDGYTF. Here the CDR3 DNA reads TGTGCCAGCAGAGGGAAGGGAGGATCAATTAGGTGGGATGGCTACACCTTC.

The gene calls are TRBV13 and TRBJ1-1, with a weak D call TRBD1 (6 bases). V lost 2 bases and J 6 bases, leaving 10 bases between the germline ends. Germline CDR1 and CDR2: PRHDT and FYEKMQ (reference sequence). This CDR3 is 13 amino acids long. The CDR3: CASSLTPGAEAFF. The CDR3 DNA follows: TGTGCCAGCAGCTTAACACCAGGGGCTGAAGCTTTCTTT.

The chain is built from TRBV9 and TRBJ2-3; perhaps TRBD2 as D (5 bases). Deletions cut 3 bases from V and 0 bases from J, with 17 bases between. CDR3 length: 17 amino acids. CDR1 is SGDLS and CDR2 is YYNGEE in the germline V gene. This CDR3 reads CASSARARGASTDTQYF. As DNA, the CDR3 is TGTGCCAGCAGCGCCCGCGCACGGGGAGCTAGCACAGATACGCAGTATTTT.

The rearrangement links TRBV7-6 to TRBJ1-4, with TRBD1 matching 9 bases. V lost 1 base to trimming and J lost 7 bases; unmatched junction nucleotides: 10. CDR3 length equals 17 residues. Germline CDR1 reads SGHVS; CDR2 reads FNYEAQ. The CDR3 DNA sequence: TGTGCCAGCAGCTTAGTTCGGGGGGGACAGGGAGGTGAAAAACTGTTTTTT. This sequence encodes CASSLVRGGQGGEKLFF. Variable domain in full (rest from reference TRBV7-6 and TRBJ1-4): GAGVSQSPRYKVTKRGQDVALRCDPISGHVSLYWYRQALGQGPEFLTYFNYEAQQDKSGLPNDRFSAERPEGSISTLTIQRTEQRDSAMYRCASSLVRGGQGGEKLFFGSGTQLSVL.

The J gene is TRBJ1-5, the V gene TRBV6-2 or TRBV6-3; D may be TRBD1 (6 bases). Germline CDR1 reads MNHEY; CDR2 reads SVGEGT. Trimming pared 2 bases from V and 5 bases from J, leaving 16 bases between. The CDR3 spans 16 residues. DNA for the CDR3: TGTGCCAGCAGTTACACAACAGGGAAAGGGGATCAGCCCCAGCATTTT. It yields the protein CASSYTTGKGDQPQHF.

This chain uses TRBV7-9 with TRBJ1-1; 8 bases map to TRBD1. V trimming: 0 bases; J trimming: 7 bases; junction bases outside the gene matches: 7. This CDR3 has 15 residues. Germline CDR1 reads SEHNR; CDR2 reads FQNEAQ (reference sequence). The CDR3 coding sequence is TGTGCCAGCAGCTTAGCGGCAGGGGGCTCGGGTGAAGCTTTCTTT. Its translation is CASSLAAGGSGEAFF.

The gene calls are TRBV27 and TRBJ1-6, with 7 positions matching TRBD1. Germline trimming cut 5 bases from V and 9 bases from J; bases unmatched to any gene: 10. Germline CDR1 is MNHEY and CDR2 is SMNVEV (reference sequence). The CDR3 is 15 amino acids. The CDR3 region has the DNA TGTGCCAGCAGTCTTGGACAGGCCGTCCCTTCACCCCTCCACTTT. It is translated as CASSLGQAVPSPLHF.

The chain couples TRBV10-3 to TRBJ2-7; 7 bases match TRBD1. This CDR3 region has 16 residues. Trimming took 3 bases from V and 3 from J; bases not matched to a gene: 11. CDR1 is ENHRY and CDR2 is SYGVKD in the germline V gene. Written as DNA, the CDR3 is TGTGCCATCAGTGAACCTTTCGGGACAGACCTCTACGAGCAGTACTTC. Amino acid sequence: CAISEPFGTDLYEQYF.

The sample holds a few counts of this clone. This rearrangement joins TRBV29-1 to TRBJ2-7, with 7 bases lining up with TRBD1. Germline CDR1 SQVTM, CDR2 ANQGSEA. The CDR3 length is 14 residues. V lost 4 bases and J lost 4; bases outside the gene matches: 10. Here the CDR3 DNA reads TGCAGCGTTGCCGGGACAGAAGACTTTTACGAGCAGTACTTC. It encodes CSVAGTEDFYEQYF.

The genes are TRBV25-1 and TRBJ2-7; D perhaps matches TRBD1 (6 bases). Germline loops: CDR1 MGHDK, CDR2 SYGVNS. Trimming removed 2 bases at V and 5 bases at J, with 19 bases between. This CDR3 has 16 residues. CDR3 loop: CASSELYSDRRNEQYF. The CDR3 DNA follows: TGTGCCAGCAGTGAACTTTATTCGGACAGACGAAACGAGCAGTACTTC.

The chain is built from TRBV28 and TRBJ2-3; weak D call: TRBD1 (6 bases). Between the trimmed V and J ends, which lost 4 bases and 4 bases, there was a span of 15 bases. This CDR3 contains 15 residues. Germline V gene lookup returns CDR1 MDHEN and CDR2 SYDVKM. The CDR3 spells CASSSPPQGPDTQYF. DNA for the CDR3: TGTGCCAGCAGTTCCCCCCCACAGGGCCCAGATACGCAGTATTTT.

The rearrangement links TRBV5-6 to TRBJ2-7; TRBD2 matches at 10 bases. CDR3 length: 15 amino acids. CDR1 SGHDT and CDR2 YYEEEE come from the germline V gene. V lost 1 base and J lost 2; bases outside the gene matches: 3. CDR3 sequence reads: CASSLWLAGAYEQYF. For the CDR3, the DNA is TGTGCCAGCAGCTTGTGGCTAGCGGGGGCCTACGAGCAGTACTTC.

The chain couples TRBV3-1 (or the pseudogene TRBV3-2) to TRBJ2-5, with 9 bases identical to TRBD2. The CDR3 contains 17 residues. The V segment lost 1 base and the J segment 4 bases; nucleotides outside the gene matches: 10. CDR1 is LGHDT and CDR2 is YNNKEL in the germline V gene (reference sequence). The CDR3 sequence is CASSQAQSGGSGETQYF. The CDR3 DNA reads TGTGCCAGCAGCCAAGCCCAAAGCGGGGGGAGCGGAGAGACCCAGTACTTC.